This T cell receptor (beta chain) came from a study of blood T cell repertoires in COVID-19 (dated by TCRdb to the early 2020s). Turning to the overall study: Samples from collaborators originated in the United States, Italy and Spain and spanned both the acute and convalescent phases of COVID-19. The prospective study material was composed of cDNA or gDNA derived from T cells, B-cell-depleted T cells, or PBMCs. Deeply sampled blood TCRbeta repertoires from subjects exposed to, actively infected with, or recovered from COVID-19 were included in the dataset. A freely available public database, intended as a resource for researchers studying the immune response to SARS-CoV-2, is where the repertoires were released. The samples were drawn from the first 160 participants of the ongoing ImmuneRACE study and from over a thousand subjects provided by 6 global collaborators. Sample metadata almost always included a de-identified subject ID, COVID-19 status, age in years and sex. Where available, HLA class I and class II types were obtained from metadata supplied by the sample provider rather than from assay-based typing.

Another Seattle source contributed samples from volunteer blood donors who had recovered from COVID-19. Whole blood was collected in K2EDTA tubes by collaborating institutions according to the institutions' own protocols. For TCRbeta analysis, collaborator samples were shipped as frozen whole blood, as isolated PBMCs, or as DNA extracted from either sample type. Of note for this clone: Its antigen is unknown. Base-call qualities are not available, and no considerably larger clone is one nucleotide away.

What the authors observed across the whole study: The amount of clinical and demographic metadata varied by source and participant and was provided uncurated.

From the cysteine up to the phenylalanine, the CDR3 has a length of 15 residues. The sequence is cut down to CDR3 DNA, 45 bases in frame from base 1. Sequences SGHRS (CDR1) and YFSETQ (CDR2) are obtained from the germline V gene. Here V drops 2 bases and J drops 3 bases, and the junction holds 4 bases not matched to any gene. TCRbeta CDR3 regions were amplified from genomic DNA using the immunoSEQ Assay, a bias-controlled multiplex PCR. Turning to the authors' computational methods: Nucleated cell counts per sample were estimated from amplification of reference gene primers within the assay. To quantify the absolute abundance of each unique TCRbeta CDR3 rearrangement, sequence reads were collapsed and filtered. For each sample, productive Simpson clonality was calculated by taking the square root of Simpson's diversity index across productive rearrangements. Here the immuneACCESS table is served through TCRdb, limited to in-frame sequences with V and J called. Missing clones are a known gap in these copies; in checked studies unresolved V genes cover under half, and the rest lacks a known reason. V and J calls and clone size are as listed in that table; D and trimming were resolved from the DNA. The sample profile shows 250,000 to 350,000 clones; approximately 86% of them were found once. The ten largest clones represent 2.2% of the sample.

The rearranged chain carries TRBV5-1 and TRBJ2-5; 10 central nucleotides agree with TRBD2. The sequencing sample was made of peripheral blood. This TCR was recovered from a woman in her forties or fifties who had recovered from COVID-19. The CDR3 reads CASSLGAGGKETQYF. The bases read TGCGCCAGCAGCTTAGGAGCGGGAGGGAAAGAGACCCAGTACTTC.